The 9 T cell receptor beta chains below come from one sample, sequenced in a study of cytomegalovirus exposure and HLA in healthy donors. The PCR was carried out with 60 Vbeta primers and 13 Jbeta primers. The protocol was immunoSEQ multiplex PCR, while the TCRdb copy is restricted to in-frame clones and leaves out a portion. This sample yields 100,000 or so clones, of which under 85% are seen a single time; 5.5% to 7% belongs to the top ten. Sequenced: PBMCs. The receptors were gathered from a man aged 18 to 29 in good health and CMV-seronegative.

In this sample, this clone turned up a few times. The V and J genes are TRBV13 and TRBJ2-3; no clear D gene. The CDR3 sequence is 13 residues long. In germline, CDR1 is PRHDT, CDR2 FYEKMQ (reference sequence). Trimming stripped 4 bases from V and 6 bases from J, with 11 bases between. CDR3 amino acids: CASSSSPRDTQYF. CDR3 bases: TGTGCCAGCAGCTCTTCTCCTCGGGATACGCAGTATTTT.

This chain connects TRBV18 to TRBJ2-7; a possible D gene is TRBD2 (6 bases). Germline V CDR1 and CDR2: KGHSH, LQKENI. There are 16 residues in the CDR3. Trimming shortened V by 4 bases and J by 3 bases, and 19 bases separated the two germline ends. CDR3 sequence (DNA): TGTGCCAGCTCACTTCGGACGGGGACGGGAGACTACGAGCAGTACTTC. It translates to CASSLRTGTGDYEQYF. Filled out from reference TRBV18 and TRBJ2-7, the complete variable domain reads NAGVMQNPRHLVRRRGQEARLRCSPMKGHSHVYWYRQLPEEGLKFMVYLQKENIIDESGMPKERFSAEFPKEGPSILRIQQVVRGDSAAYFCASSLRTGTGDYEQYFGPGTRLTVT.

CDR3 sequence: CASSSLAGGGTDTQYF. Here the CDR3 DNA reads TGTGCCAGCAGTTCACTAGCGGGAGGAGGCACAGATACGCAGTATTTT. This chain links TRBV2 with TRBJ2-3; 12 nucleotides agree with TRBD2. The CDR3 loop spans 16 amino acids. Losses at the gene ends were 5 bases for V and 1 base for J; bases not matched to a gene: 4. The germline V gene has CDR1 SNHLY and CDR2 FYNNEI.

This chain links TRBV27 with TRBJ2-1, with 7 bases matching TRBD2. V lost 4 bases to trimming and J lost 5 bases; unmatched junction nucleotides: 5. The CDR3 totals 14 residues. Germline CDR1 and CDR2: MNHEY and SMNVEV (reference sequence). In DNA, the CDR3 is TGTGCCAGCAGTTCCAGCGGGACCCACAATGAGCAGTTCTTC. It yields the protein CASSSSGTHNEQFF.

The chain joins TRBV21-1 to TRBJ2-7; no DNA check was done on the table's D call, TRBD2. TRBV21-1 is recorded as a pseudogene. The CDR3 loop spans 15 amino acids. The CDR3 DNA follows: TGTGCCAGCAGCATACATTTAGCGGGAGCCTACGAGCAGTACTTC. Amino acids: CASSIHLAGAYEQYF.

The CDR3 DNA follows: TGTGCCAGCAGCCTCTCACAGGGGGCGGCAGATACGCAGTATTTT. Protein sequence: CASSLSQGAADTQYF. The chain uses TRBV14 and TRBJ2-3; 9 bases agree with TRBD1. The CDR3 contains 15 residues. CDR1 and CDR2 from the germline V gene are SGHDN and FVKESK. J was trimmed by 4 bases and V by 4 bases; bases with no gene match: 6.

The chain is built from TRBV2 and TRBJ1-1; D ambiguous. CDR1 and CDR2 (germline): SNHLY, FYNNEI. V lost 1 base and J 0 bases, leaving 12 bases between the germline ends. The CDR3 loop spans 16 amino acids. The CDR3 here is CASSEEGDGMNTEAFF. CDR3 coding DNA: TGTGCCAGCAGTGAAGAGGGAGACGGAATGAACACTGAAGCTTTCTTT.

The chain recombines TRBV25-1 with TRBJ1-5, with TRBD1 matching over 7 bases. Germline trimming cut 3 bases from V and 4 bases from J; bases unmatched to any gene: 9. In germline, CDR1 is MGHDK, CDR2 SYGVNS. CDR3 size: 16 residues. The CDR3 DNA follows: TGTGCCAGCAGTGACAACCGGGACAGAACTAATCAGCCCCAGCATTTT. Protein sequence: CASSDNRDRTNQPQHF.

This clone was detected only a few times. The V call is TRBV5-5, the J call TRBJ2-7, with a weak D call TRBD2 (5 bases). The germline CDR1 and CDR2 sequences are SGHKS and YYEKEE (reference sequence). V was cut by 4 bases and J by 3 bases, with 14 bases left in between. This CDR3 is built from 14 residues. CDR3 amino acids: CASSRTEGGYEQYF. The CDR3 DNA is TGTGCCAGCAGCCGGACGGAAGGAGGCTACGAGCAGTACTTC.